The entry below gives a single T cell receptor beta chain sequence along with its context. Antigen unknown. This table comes from immunoSEQ multiplex PCR, and its TCRdb copy is limited to in-frame clones, with some not included. The sample lists tens of thousands of clones; 75% to 95% were seen once. CDR3 length: 14 residues. From germline, CDR1 is SGHVS and CDR2 FQNEAQ. Germline trimming cut 1 base from V and 8 bases from J; bases unmatched to any gene: 4. The data stem from a study of regulatory dendritic cells for organ transplantation. The study's findings and limits: Regulatory dendritic cells appeared to expand memory CD8+ clones less than mature ones. Naive CD4+ and CD8+ repertoires were highly diverse; memory CD8+ was most oligoclonal. The most alloreactive TCR clonotypes were found in resting memory CD8+ cells.

The chain joins TRBV7-8 to TRBJ2-1, with 8 bases matching TRBD1. The sample was naive CD8+ T cells from blood. This sample's subset: CD45RA+ naive T cells. The origin of this receptor is a human donor in good health. The CDR3 sequence is CASSLVQGAHEQFF. DNA of the CDR3: TGTGCCAGCAGCTTAGTTCAGGGGGCTCATGAGCAGTTCTTC.